This T cell receptor beta chain was profiled in a study of T cell responses to AZD1222 COVID-19 vaccine. The germline gives CDR1 KGHDR, CDR2 SFDVKD. The CDR3 spans 15 residues. V lost 4 bases to trimming and J lost 10 bases; unmatched junction nucleotides: 9. Sequencing used immunoSEQ multiplex PCR; TCRdb keeps in-frame clones, though not all of them. The table has 84,000 or so clones, about 86% seen once. This TCR was recovered from an adult in good health. The chain carries TRBV24-1 and TRBJ2-1, with TRBD1 matching 10 bases. The sequencing used peripheral blood, collected on day 0 of AZD1222 vaccination. This CDR3 reads CATSEPGTGEEEQFF. In DNA form, the CDR3 reads TGTGCCACCAGTGAGCCCGGGACAGGGGAAGAGGAGCAGTTCTTC.